These 18 T cell receptor beta chains were sequenced from one sample in a study of T cell responses to AZD1222 COVID-19 vaccine. Assay: immunoSEQ multiplex PCR; the TCRdb copy retains only in-frame clones and omits some. The table has 90,000 to 130,000 clones, about 86% seen once. The sequenced sample was peripheral blood, obtained on day 0 of AZD1222 vaccination. The receptor source for this set is an adult in good health.

This chain joins TRBV4-1 and TRBJ1-2; weak D call: TRBD1 (5 bases). This CDR3 region has 15 residues. CDR1 is MGHRA, CDR2 YSYEKL, per germline. V shed 2 bases and J shed 2 bases, with 12 bases lying between them. This chain's CDR3 is CASSQRGPENYGYTF. For the CDR3, the DNA is TGCGCCAGCAGCCAACGGGGACCCGAAAACTATGGCTACACCTTC.

This chain joins TRBV7-2 and TRBJ2-7; D unclear. With 5 bases removed from V and 6 bases from J, the gap between germline ends came to 17 bases. Germline V lookup: CDR1 SGHTA, CDR2 FQGNSA. This CDR3 contains 14 residues. Here the CDR3 reads CASSTPKPRIEQYF. CDR3 DNA: TGTGCCAGCAGCACACCGAAACCCCGTATCGAGCAGTACTTC.

This rearrangement joins TRBV9 to TRBJ1-6, with D possibly TRBD1 on 5 matching bases. CDR1 is SGDLS, CDR2 YYNGEE, per germline. Deletions cut 0 bases from V and 7 bases from J, with 11 bases between. This CDR3 contains 15 residues. The CDR3 is CASSVGDGSNSPLHF. The DNA for the CDR3 is TGTGCCAGCAGCGTAGGGGACGGCTCGAATTCACCCCTCCACTTT.

The gene calls are TRBV6-5 and TRBJ2-5, with 13 bases matching TRBD2. The junction had 3 bases not matched to a gene; V was cut back by 6 bases and J by 5 bases. Germline values: CDR1 MNHEY, CDR2 SVGAGI. There are 14 residues in the CDR3. CDR3 sequence: CASSGTSGVETQYF. Written as DNA, the CDR3 is TGTGCCAGCAGCGGGACTAGCGGGGTGGAGACCCAGTACTTC.

The J gene is TRBJ1-5, the V gene TRBV19, with D unresolved. The CDR3 has 12 residues. V shed 8 bases and J shed 5 bases, with 10 bases lying between them. Germline-derived CDR1 and CDR2 are LNHDA and SQIVND (reference sequence). The CDR3: CASREQDQPQHF. Written as DNA, the CDR3 is TGTGCCAGTCGGGAGCAGGATCAGCCCCAGCATTTT.

The chain couples TRBV18 to TRBJ2-7; D might be TRBD2 (6 bases). CDR3 length: 15 amino acids. Trimming removed 3 bases at V and 2 bases at J, with 14 bases between. Germline lookup yields CDR1 KGHSH and CDR2 LQKENI. CDR3 residues: CASSPWRESTYEQYF. DNA for the CDR3: TGTGCCAGCTCACCGTGGAGGGAATCTACCTACGAGCAGTACTTC.

The rearrangement uses TRBV3-1 (or the pseudogene TRBV3-2) and TRBJ2-7; D is tentatively TRBD1 or TRBD2 (5 bases each). Per germline, CDR1 LGHDT and CDR2 YNNKEL (reference sequence). The CDR3 length is 15 residues. V was clipped by 4 bases and J by 2 bases, with 15 bases between them. The CDR3 coding sequence is TGTGCCAGCAGCCCCTTCGGGACGTCCGCCTACGAGCAGTACTTC. It specifies CASSPFGTSAYEQYF.

Only a few counts were recorded for this clone. This chain connects TRBV5-1 to TRBJ1-2, with 8 positions matching TRBD1. Trimming cost V 4 bases and J 4 bases; bases outside gene matches: 9. CDR1 and CDR2 from the germline V gene are SGHRS and YFSETQ. The CDR3 is made up of 15 amino acids. CDR3 coding DNA: TGCGCCAGCAGCCCTGCACAGGGGGGGGTCTATGGCTACACCTTC. Translating gives CASSPAQGGVYGYTF.

The V gene is TRBV5-1, the J gene TRBJ1-2, with 7 bases matching TRBD1. The germline CDR1 and CDR2 sequences are SGHRS and YFSETQ. Trimming cost V 4 bases and J 4 bases; bases outside gene matches: 7. The CDR3 runs 14 residues. In nucleotides, the CDR3 is TGCGCCAGCAGCGTGGGACAGACTTCCTATGGCTACACCTTC. Translating gives CASSVGQTSYGYTF.

The chain employs TRBV10-3 and TRBJ2-3; 10 positions match TRBD2. From germline, CDR1 is ENHRY and CDR2 SYGVKD. The CDR3 spans 16 residues. J lost 4 bases, V lost 2 bases, and 6 bases had no gene match. The CDR3 here is CAISENIAGGADTQYF. For the CDR3, the DNA is TGTGCCATCAGTGAGAACATAGCGGGGGGAGCAGATACGCAGTATTTT.

The genes are TRBV30 and TRBJ1-3; D gene unclear. The ends were cut back, 7 bases at V and 10 bases at J, with 20 bases in the middle. CDR1 is GTSNPN and CDR2 is SVGIG in the germline V gene (reference sequence). The length of the CDR3 is 13 residues. CDR3 sequence (DNA): TGTGCCTACCCCAAGCCGGCAGATGGAACCATATATTTT. It specifies CAYPKPADGTIYF.

The genes are TRBV7-9 and TRBJ2-1; 12 bases align to TRBD2. J lost 5 bases, V lost 5 bases, and 4 bases had no gene match. There are 15 residues in the CDR3. CDR1 is SEHNR, CDR2 FQNEAQ, per germline (reference sequence). DNA for the CDR3: TGTGCCAGCAGCCGGACTAGCGGGAATAACAATGAGCAGTTCTTC. Encoded protein: CASSRTSGNNNEQFF.

The chain uses TRBV27 and TRBJ2-6, with D tentatively TRBD2 (5 bases). The V gene lost 10 bases and the J gene lost 2 bases, with 15 bases spanning the gap. The CDR3 sequence is 15 residues long. Germline assignment: CDR1 MNHEY and CDR2 SMNVEV (reference sequence). CDR3 nucleotides: TGTGCCACTAATGACCAGAGGGCTGGGGCCAACGTCCTGACTTTC. As protein: CATNDQRAGANVLTF.

The chain has TRBV2 and TRBJ2-5; D is undetermined. The CDR3 has 16 residues. The V end was cut by 6 bases, the J end by 4 bases, with 21 bases between. Germline CDR1 and CDR2: SNHLY and FYNNEI. The CDR3: CASSLPPWTGSETQYF. CDR3 bases: TGTGCCAGCAGCCTGCCCCCCTGGACGGGCTCAGAGACCCAGTACTTC.

The chain carries TRBV28 and TRBJ1-1; D gene ambiguous. This CDR3 is built from 12 residues. The germline CDR1 and CDR2 sequences are MDHEN and SYDVKM. V gave up 7 bases and J gave up 7 bases, with 13 bases separating them. The CDR3 sequence: CASNLSEGEAFF. CDR3 DNA sequence: TGTGCCAGCAATCTTAGCGAGGGTGAAGCTTTCTTT.

The chain joins TRBV5-6 to TRBJ2-1, with no clear D. The CDR3 is made up of 15 amino acids. The germline gives CDR1 SGHDT, CDR2 YYEEEE. V lost 2 bases to trimming and J lost 4 bases, with 13 bases between them. CDR3 region: CASSFFRREYNEQFF. For the CDR3, the DNA is TGTGCCAGCAGCTTTTTTAGAAGGGAATACAATGAGCAGTTCTTC.

This chain connects TRBV7-9 to TRBJ2-5; perhaps TRBD2 as D (7 bases). This CDR3 comprises 15 residues. Trimming removed 1 base from V and 2 bases from J, with 11 bases in between. Germline loops: CDR1 SEHNR, CDR2 FQNEAQ (reference sequence). The CDR3 protein is CASSLDGGPQETQYF. Here the CDR3 DNA reads TGTGCCAGCAGCTTAGACGGGGGGCCTCAAGAGACCCAGTACTTC.

The V and J genes are TRBV27 and TRBJ2-1; tentatively, D is TRBD1 or TRBD2 (5 bases each). The CDR3 has 12 residues. From germline, CDR1 is MNHEY and CDR2 SMNVEV (reference sequence). The CDR3 reads CVAGGFYNEQFF. DNA of the CDR3: TGTGTGGCTGGGGGATTCTACAATGAGCAGTTCTTC.